The 22 T cell receptor beta chains below come from one sample, sequenced in a study of graft-versus-host responses after intestinal transplantation. Sequenced by immunoSEQ multiplex PCR; TCRdb stores in-frame clones only, minus some. The data contain nearly 100,000 clones, approximately 90% of them seen just once; the ten biggest clones take up about 15%. Sample: PBMCs, taken 450 to 480 days after intestinal transplant. The source is a human patient who received an intestinal transplant, so some T cells may come from the graft donor.

The sample holds one count of this clone. This sequence joins TRBV7-2 and TRBJ2-7; D may be TRBD2 (5 bases). Per germline, CDR1 SGHTA and CDR2 FQGNSA. CDR3 length equals 14 residues. Between the trimmed V and J ends, which lost 5 bases and 3 bases, there was a span of 14 bases. The CDR3 nucleotides are TGTGCCAGCAGCCCACCGGGGAGAAGCTACGAGCAGTACTTC. This codes for CASSPPGRSYEQYF.

This clone was seen a single time. The chain carries TRBV5-1 and TRBJ2-7, with 9 bases identical to TRBD1. This CDR3 comprises 17 residues. In germline, CDR1 is SGHRS, CDR2 YFSETQ. V trimming: 1 base; J trimming: 3 bases; junction bases outside the gene matches: 11. In DNA, the CDR3 is TGCGCCAGCAGCTTGTCTCTAAAGACAGGGGGAAACTACGAGCAGTACTTC. Its translation is CASSLSLKTGGNYEQYF.

The chain combines TRBV5-4 with TRBJ1-2, with a weak D call TRBD1 (6 bases). Germline values: CDR1 SGHNT, CDR2 YYREEE (reference sequence). V gave up 4 bases and J gave up 6 bases, with 13 bases separating them. This CDR3 has 13 residues. CDR3: CASSPTGMDGYTF. As DNA, the CDR3 is TGTGCCAGCAGCCCCACAGGGATGGATGGCTACACCTTC.

The chain joins TRBV9 to TRBJ1-2; no firm D call. The CDR3 covers 14 residues. In germline, CDR1 is SGDLS, CDR2 YYNGEE. V lost 0 bases and J lost 8, with 14 bases in between. CDR3 region: CASSVGGAHQGYTF. The CDR3 region has the DNA TGTGCCAGCAGCGTAGGTGGCGCCCACCAGGGCTACACCTTC.

The CDR3 region has the DNA TGCGCCAGCAGCTTGGATGGGTCCCTGGGCGATCAGCCCCAGCATTTT. Its translation: CASSLDGSLGDQPQHF. V gene TRBV5-1 combines with J gene TRBJ1-5; no firm D call. Germline-derived CDR1 and CDR2 are SGHRS and YFSETQ. V dropped 0 bases and J dropped 5 bases, with 15 bases sitting between them. The CDR3 totals 16 residues.

The chain is built from TRBV27 and TRBJ2-6; 7 bases agree with TRBD1. The germline V gene encodes CDR1 MNHEY and CDR2 SMNVEV (reference sequence). CDR3 size: 16 residues. After removal of 6 bases from V and 2 bases from J, the junction contained 7 bases not matched to a gene. The CDR3 DNA follows: TGTGCCAGCAGGGGACAGCCTGGACCTGGGGCCAACGTCCTGACTTTC. It is translated as CASRGQPGPGANVLTF.

The chain employs TRBV14 and TRBJ2-3; D is undetermined. Trimming took 4 bases from V and 0 from J, leaving 8 bases between them. Germline lookup yields CDR1 SGHDN and CDR2 FVKESK. The CDR3 extends over 14 amino acids. In DNA form, the CDR3 reads TGTGCCAGCAGCCCCTCGCTTAGCACAGATACGCAGTATTTT. Amino acids: CASSPSLSTDTQYF.

CDR3 bases: TGTGCCAGCTCACAAACCCTGGACAGGGGGATTGGAAACACCATATATTTT. Translating gives CASSQTLDRGIGNTIYF. The rearrangement uses TRBV18 and TRBJ1-3; 10 bases fit TRBD1. Germline V gene data show CDR1 as KGHSH and CDR2 as LQKENI. The V gene end was trimmed by 4 bases and the J gene end by 3 bases; junction bases not matched to a gene: 9. The CDR3 extends over 17 amino acids.

This chain's CDR3 is CASSRITGSVDNEQFF. The CDR3 DNA reads as TGTGCCAGCAGCCGAATTACGGGGAGTGTCGACAATGAGCAGTTCTTC. The chain links TRBV27 to TRBJ2-1, with TRBD2 as a possible D gene (5 bases). From germline, CDR1 is MNHEY and CDR2 SMNVEV (reference sequence). The CDR3 contains 16 residues. V was clipped by 6 bases and J by 5 bases, with 20 bases between them.

The genes are TRBV18 and TRBJ2-2; 9 positions match TRBD2. The germline V gene has CDR1 KGHSH and CDR2 LQKENI. The CDR3 has 14 amino acids. V shed 1 base and J 6 bases; nucleotides not matched to a gene: 0. The DNA of the CDR3 is TGTGCCAGCTCACCACTAGCGGGGGCCGGGGAGCTGTTTTTT. Protein: CASSPLAGAGELFF.

This chain links TRBV9 with TRBJ2-1, with 11 bases fitting TRBD2. The ends lost 3 bases at V and 3 bases at J; junction bases unmatched: 11. CDR3 size: 18 residues. CDR1 is SGDLS, CDR2 YYNGEE, per germline. CDR3 sequence: CASSAPYGLAGFYNEQFF. Written as DNA, the CDR3 is TGTGCCAGCAGCGCCCCGTATGGACTAGCGGGTTTCTACAATGAGCAGTTCTTC.

This chain links TRBV2 with TRBJ1-2, with 7 bases fitting TRBD1. The length of the CDR3 is 14 residues. V dropped 6 bases and J dropped 6; count of bases not matched to a gene: 10. Looked up from germline, CDR1 is SNHLY and CDR2 is FYNNEI. The DNA of the CDR3 is TGTGCCAGCAGCCGTACAGGGGCCTTGAATGGCTACACCTTC. Translated: CASSRTGALNGYTF.

This chain connects TRBV6-5 to TRBJ1-5; D may be TRBD1 (6 bases). Germline V gene data show CDR1 as MNHEY and CDR2 as SVGAGI. The CDR3 loop spans 14 amino acids. Trimming removed 6 bases from V and 5 bases from J, with 14 bases in between. The CDR3 reads CASSSRQVDQPQHF. Here the CDR3 DNA reads TGTGCCAGCAGCTCGCGACAGGTTGATCAGCCCCAGCATTTT.

The rearrangement uses TRBV18 and TRBJ1-2, with 10 bases lining up with TRBD1. V dropped 4 bases and J dropped 10; count of bases not matched to a gene: 21. This CDR3 has 18 amino acids. From germline, CDR1 is KGHSH and CDR2 LQKENI. The chain's CDR3 is CASSRLRVQDRGVPPYTF. As DNA, the CDR3 is TGTGCCAGCTCACGCCTCCGTGTTCAGGACAGGGGGGTGCCGCCCTACACCTTC. The whole variable domain, remainder taken from reference TRBV18 and TRBJ1-2, is NAGVMQNPRHLVRRRGQEARLRCSPMKGHSHVYWYRQLPEEGLKFMVYLQKENIIDESGMPKERFSAEFPKEGPSILRIQQVVRGDSAAYFCASSRLRVQDRGVPPYTFGSGTRLTVV.

V is TRBV6-5 and J is TRBJ2-7, with 10 positions matching TRBD2. Germline-derived CDR1 and CDR2 are MNHEY and SVGAGI. This CDR3 region has 14 residues. V lost 5 bases and J lost 3; bases outside the gene matches: 4. The CDR3 bases are TGTGCCAGCAGTCTAGCGGGGGCCTTCTACGAGCAGTACTTC. It translates to CASSLAGAFYEQYF.

Worth noting for this clone: The same CDR3 also results from other DNA sequences found in this sample. The chain is built from TRBV18 and TRBJ1-4, with TRBD1 matching 10 bases. There are 14 residues in the CDR3. Germline assignment: CDR1 KGHSH and CDR2 LQKENI. V shed 2 bases and J 8 bases; nucleotides not matched to a gene: 2. CDR3 region: CASSPGTGEEKLFF. DNA for the CDR3: TGTGCCAGCTCACCAGGGACAGGGGAAGAAAAACTGTTTTTT. Full variable domain (rest looked up from reference TRBV18 and TRBJ1-4): NAGVMQNPRHLVRRRGQEARLRCSPMKGHSHVYWYRQLPEEGLKFMVYLQKENIIDESGMPKERFSAEFPKEGPSILRIQQVVRGDSAAYFCASSPGTGEEKLFFGSGTQLSVL.

In DNA, the CDR3 is TGTGCCAGCAGCCGTCCGGGGCCGCTGAAGTCTCACAATGAGCAGTTCTTC. It translates to CASSRPGPLKSHNEQFF. This chain links TRBV11-2 with TRBJ2-1, with D tentatively TRBD1 or TRBD2 (5 bases each). Trimming took 5 bases from V and 5 from J, leaving 22 bases between them. The CDR3 runs 17 residues. CDR1 is SGHAT and CDR2 is FQNNGV in the germline V gene.

The chain uses TRBV2 and TRBJ2-2, with 10 nucleotides matching TRBD1. J was trimmed by 7 bases and V by 5 bases; bases with no gene match: 4. CDR1 SNHLY and CDR2 FYNNEI come from the germline V gene. This CDR3 region has 14 residues. In nucleotides, the CDR3 is TGTGCCAGCAGTTTGGACAGGGGGAACGGGGAGCTGTTTTTT. The encoded protein is CASSLDRGNGELFF.

The CDR3 reads CASSPGQGDEQYF. The CDR3 coding sequence is TGTGCCAGCAGCCCGGGACAGGGGGACGAGCAGTACTTC. The chain links TRBV13 to TRBJ2-7; 11 bases align to TRBD1. The V segment lost 5 bases and the J segment 5 bases; nucleotides outside the gene matches: 2. The V gene's germline CDR1 is PRHDT and CDR2 FYEKMQ (reference sequence). This CDR3 is 13 amino acids long. Complete variable domain (other parts from reference TRBV13 and TRBJ2-7): AAGVIQSPRHLIKEKRETATLKCYPIPRHDTVYWYQQGPGQDPQFLISFYEKMQSDKGSIPDRFSAQQFSDYHSELNMSSLELGDSALYFCASSPGQGDEQYFGPGTRLTVT.

The gene calls are TRBV6-5 and TRBJ1-1, with a possible D match to TRBD1 (5 bases). The CDR3 is 16 amino acids. V was trimmed by 0 bases and J by 1 base, leaving 12 bases between them. Looked up from germline, CDR1 is MNHEY and CDR2 is SVGAGI. CDR3 nucleotides: TGTGCCAGCAGTTACTCGCCGGGGGAGAGGAACACTGAAGCTTTCTTT. This translates into CASSYSPGERNTEAFF.

The chain uses TRBV2 and TRBJ2-2; D might be TRBD1 (5 bases). Per germline, CDR1 SNHLY and CDR2 FYNNEI. The CDR3 consists of 14 residues. Trimming removed 4 bases from V and 4 bases from J, with 10 bases in between. The CDR3 protein is CASSVVDSTGELFF. The CDR3 DNA reads as TGTGCCAGCAGTGTGGTCGACAGCACCGGGGAGCTGTTTTTT.

CDR3 in amino acids: CASSRTGDPSTDYTF. Written as DNA, the CDR3 is TGCGCCAGCAGCCGGACAGGGGACCCTTCCACAGACTACACCTTC. The genes are TRBV5-1 and TRBJ1-2; 9 bases are shared with TRBD1. Germline CDR1 SGHRS, CDR2 YFSETQ. J was trimmed by 10 bases and V by 4 bases; bases with no gene match: 14. The CDR3 spans 15 residues.